A selection of T cell receptor beta chains follows, all from one sample in a study of blood T cell repertoires in COVID-19. TCRdb keeps only in-frame clones here, not all; method: immunoSEQ multiplex PCR. Seen here are about 110,000 clones, roughly 88% observed once, and the top ten hold 0.7% to 1%. The sample taken for sequencing was peripheral blood. These receptors came from a woman between 65 and 79 years old with acute or convalescent COVID-19. Both conserved end residues are part of each CDR3. D genes are given only for firm matches. Size is stated for part of the rows, as once, few or many counts, or as a class when the clone is expanded.

TRBJ2-7 | once | TRBV4-1 | - | TGCGCCAGCAGCCCGCAAGGCAGGGGGGATGTCGACGAGCAGTACTTC | CASSPQGRGDVDEQYF
TRBJ2-7 | - | TRBV6-1 | TRBD2 | TGTGCCAGCAGTGAAGGTCGACTAGCGGGGAACTACGAGCAGTACTTC | CASSEGRLAGNYEQYF
TRBJ1-3 | - | TRBV19 | TRBD1 | TGTGCCAGTAGTCCCCAAACAGGGGCATATGGAAACACCATATATTTT | CASSPQTGAYGNTIYF
TRBJ2-3 | - | TRBV12-3/TRBV12-4 | - | TGTGCCAGCAGTCCCTACACAGATACGCAGTATTTT | CASSPYTDTQYF
TRBJ1-3 | - | TRBV9 | TRBD1 | TGTGCCAGCAGCGTAGCGACAGGGCGGACTGGAAACACCATATATTTT | CASSVATGRTGNTIYF
TRBJ1-5 | - | TRBV18 | TRBD1 | TGTGCCAGCTCACCGACAGGGAATCAGCCCCAGCATTTT | CASSPTGNQPQHF
TRBJ1-3 | - | TRBV19 | - | TGTGCCAGTATGGGCTCCTCTGGAAACACCATATATTTT | CASMGSSGNTIYF
TRBJ1-2 | - | TRBV5-6 | TRBD1 | TGTGCCAGCAGCTTGACAGGGGGAGGCTATGGCTACACCTTC | CASSLTGGGYGYTF
TRBJ2-3 | - | TRBV6-1 | - | TGTGCCAGCAGTTTGTCCGAGGATACGCAGTATTTT | CASSLSEDTQYF
TRBJ2-5 | - | TRBV5-1 | - | TGCGCCAGCAGCTTTAGCGGAGAGGTTGAAGAGACCCAGTACTTC | CASSFSGEVEETQYF
TRBJ2-3 | once | TRBV4-1 | TRBD1 | TGCGCCAGCAGCCAGGCGGGACAGGGGACAGATACGCAGTATTTT | CASSQAGQGTDTQYF
TRBJ1-2 | - | TRBV30 | TRBD1 | TGTGCCTGGGGTCTTACGGACAGGGGCGAGAGGGGCTACACCTTC | CAWGLTDRGERGYTF
TRBJ2-7 | - | TRBV15 | - | TGTGCCACCAGCAGAGATCGGAGCGGGCTCTACGAGCAGTACTTC | CATSRDRSGLYEQYF
TRBJ1-2 | - | TRBV5-1 | - | TGCGCCAGCAGCTCCACAGGGCGGTCGAGCTATGGCTACACCTTC | CASSSTGRSSYGYTF
TRBJ2-1 | - | TRBV5-8 | - | TGTGCCAGCATCCTATCAGGTTGGGTAAATGAGCAGTTCTTC | CASILSGWVNEQFF
TRBJ2-2 | - | TRBV25-1 | - | TGTGCCAGCAGTGAATGTCCCCAAACTAGCTGTGTGGCCGGGGAGCTGTTTTTT | CASSECPQTSCVAGELFF
TRBJ2-1 | once | TRBV19 | TRBD2 | TGTGCCAGTAGTGCCCTACTCGCGGGAGAGTCCTACAATGAGCAGTTCTTC | CASSALLAGESYNEQFF
TRBJ1-2 | - | TRBV28 | TRBD1 | TGTGCCAGCAGCCTCGCACAGGGGCAAGATGGCTACACCTTC | CASSLAQGQDGYTF
TRBJ2-7 | - | TRBV12-3/TRBV12-4 | - | TGTGCCAGCAGTTCCCATGACAGCTACGAGCAGTACTTC | CASSSHDSYEQYF
TRBJ2-7 | - | TRBV3-1/TRBV3-2 | TRBD1 | TGTGCCAGCAGCGAAGGGACAGTCTACGAGCAGTACTTC | CASSEGTVYEQYF
TRBJ2-7 | - | TRBV28 | TRBD1 | TGTGCCAGCACCACAGGGGTTGGGGAGCAGTACTTC | CASTTGVGEQYF
TRBJ2-2 | few | TRBV5-1 | - | TGCGCCAGCAGCTTTGGGGCAGCGAACACCGGGGAGCTGTTTTTT | CASSFGAANTGELFF
TRBJ1-1 | - | TRBV28 | TRBD1 | TGTGCCATAGGGTACCACAGGGGAGGCACTGAAGCTTTCTTT | CAIGYHRGGTEAFF
TRBJ1-2 | few | TRBV12-3/TRBV12-4 | - | TGTGCCAGCAGTCCCCTAAGATATGGCTACACCTTC | CASSPLRYGYTF
TRBJ1-6 | - | TRBV27 | TRBD1 | TGTGCCAGCAGTGTCCGGGACAGGGGTAATTCACCCCTCCACTTT | CASSVRDRGNSPLHF
TRBJ1-2 | - | TRBV6-5 | TRBD1 | TGTGCCAGCAATGTGGTAGGGACAGGGACATATGGCTACACCTTC | CASNVVGTGTYGYTF
TRBJ2-3 | - | TRBV7-8 | TRBD2 | TGTGCCAGCAGCTCGACTAGCGGGAGGGCTGGAGATACGCAGTATTTT | CASSSTSGRAGDTQYF
TRBJ2-7 | - | TRBV30 | - | TGTGCCTGGTCCGACACTCCCTACGAGCAGTACTTC | CAWSDTPYEQYF
TRBJ2-7 | - | TRBV7-7 | - | TGTGCCAGCAGCCTAGGGGTATCAGGCGAGCAGTACTTC | CASSLGVSGEQYF
TRBJ1-1 | - | TRBV5-1 | TRBD1 | TGCGCCAGCAGCTTGGGTATAGGGGGCTACACTGAAGCTTTCTTT | CASSLGIGGYTEAFF
TRBJ2-2 | - | TRBV6-5 | TRBD1 | TGTGCCAGCAGTTACTTCGGACAGGGTTCCACCGGGGAGCTGTTTTTT | CASSYFGQGSTGELFF
TRBJ2-6 | - | TRBV4-1 | TRBD1 | TGCGCCAGCAGCCAATTTATTATCGGACAGGGGGCAGGGGCCAACGTCCTGACTTTC | CASSQFIIGQGAGANVLTF
TRBJ2-7 | - | TRBV14 | - | TGTGCCAGCAGCCAGAGAACCCAGGGACAGTACTTC | CASSQRTQGQYF
TRBJ2-1 | - | TRBV7-9 | TRBD2 | TGTGCCAGCAGCTTAGAGGCTAGCGGGACGGGAAGGCTGTTCTTC | CASSLEASGTGRLFF
TRBJ1-2 | few | TRBV30 | - | TGTGCCTGGAGTGTCGCCAGGAACTATGGCTACACCTTC | CAWSVARNYGYTF
TRBJ1-5 | - | TRBV19 | - | TGTGCCAGTATTGAGGGTCTCTATAGCAATCAGCCCCAGCATTTT | CASIEGLYSNQPQHF
TRBJ1-6 | - | TRBV6-5 | TRBD1 | TGTGCCAGCAGAGGAGGTAGGGGGCATTCACCCCTCCACTTT | CASRGGRGHSPLHF
TRBJ1-2 | - | TRBV3-1/TRBV3-2 | - | TGTGCCAGCAGCCTCGGTACCGCTGTCTATGGCTACACCTTC | CASSLGTAVYGYTF